Listed below are T cell receptor beta chains from one sample, sequenced in a study of T cells in Graves' hyperthyroidism and ophthalmopathy. TCRdb reprocessed the multiplex PCR reads via MiXCR and lists one record per CDR3 protein. The sample lists fewer than 200,000 distinct CDR3 sequences, about a sixth occurring once. Input material: blood. The receptor source for this set is a woman aged 50 to 60 with Graves' hyperthyroidism. CDR3s include the opening cysteine and the closing phenylalanine or tryptophan. A D gene is named only where the DNA matches it firmly. Only some rows state a clone size, as once, few, many or a class for expanded clones.

j_call | clone_size | d_call | v_call | cdr3_aa | cdr3_nt
TRBJ1-1 | many | NA | TRBV6-1 | CASSEGRGGGNTEAFF | TGTGCCAGCAGTGAAGGTAGGGGAGGAGGGAACACTGAAGCTTTCTTT
TRBJ2-1 | many | TRBD1 | TRBV12-3/TRBV12-4 | CASRSKLDRASYNEQFF | TGTGCCAGCAGATCCAAATTGGACAGGGCCTCCTACAATGAGCAGTTCTTC
TRBJ1-1 | few | NA | TRBV4-1 | CASSLGLGWENTEAFF | TGCGCCAGCAGCCTCGGGCTCGGGTGGGAAAACACTGAAGCTTTCTTT
TRBJ2-5 | many | TRBD2 | TRBV12-3/TRBV12-4 | CASRPSSGGRVETQYF | TGTGCCAGCAGACCCTCTAGCGGGGGGCGGGTAGAGACCCAGTACTTC
TRBJ1-4 | few | NA | TRBV5-1 | CASRYRATSEKLFF | TGCGCCAGCAGATACAGGGCTACTAGTGAAAAACTGTTTTTT
TRBJ1-1 | many | NA | TRBV5-1 | CASSPSRAGNEAFF | TGCGCCAGCAGCCCCTCTCGGGCCGGAAATGAAGCTTTCTTT
TRBJ1-4 | NA | NA | TRBV5-1 | CASSLEGPTNEKLFF | TGCGCCAGCAGCTTGGAAGGACCAACTAATGAAAAACTGTTTTTT
TRBJ2-2 | many | NA | TRBV11-1 | CASSWVYNTGELFF | TGTGCCAGCAGCTGGGTTTACAACACCGGGGAGCTGTTTTTT
TRBJ1-1 | many | NA | TRBV28 | CASSFSEGLMNTEAFF | TGTGCCAGCAGTTTCTCGGAGGGATTAATGAACACTGAAGCTTTCTTT
TRBJ1-2 | many | NA | TRBV28 | CASSFGDGFDGYTF | TGTGCCAGCAGTTTCGGGGACGGATTTGATGGCTACACCTTC
TRBJ2-5 | many | TRBD2 | TRBV5-8 | CASSLAGAGRETQYF | TGTGCCAGCAGCTTAGCGGGGGCCGGGCGTGAGACCCAGTACTTC
TRBJ1-4 | NA | TRBD1 | TRBV15 | CATSSKSGQGHEKLFF | TGTGCCACCAGCAGTAAAAGCGGACAGGGCCACGAAAAACTGTTTTTT
TRBJ2-7 | once | NA | TRBV2 | CASTYFFGTYEQYF | TGTGCCAGCACCTACTTTTTTGGTACCTACGAGCAGTACTTC
TRBJ2-2 | NA | NA | TRBV6-1 | CASTNGVVQVDTGELFF | TGTGCCAGCACTAACGGAGTTGTCCAGGTGGACACCGGGGAGCTGTTTTTT
TRBJ1-2 | NA | TRBD1 | TRBV5-1 | CASSLAEGTGGGYTF | TGCGCCAGCAGCTTGGCCGAAGGGACAGGGGGTGGCTACACCTTC
TRBJ1-1 | many | NA | TRBV27 | CASSPLPGLRTEAFF | TGTGCCAGCAGTCCCCTGCCCGGGTTGAGGACTGAAGCTTTCTTT
TRBJ1-1 | many | NA | TRBV20-1 | CSASYQNTEAFF | TGCAGTGCTTCCTACCAGAACACTGAAGCTTTCTTT